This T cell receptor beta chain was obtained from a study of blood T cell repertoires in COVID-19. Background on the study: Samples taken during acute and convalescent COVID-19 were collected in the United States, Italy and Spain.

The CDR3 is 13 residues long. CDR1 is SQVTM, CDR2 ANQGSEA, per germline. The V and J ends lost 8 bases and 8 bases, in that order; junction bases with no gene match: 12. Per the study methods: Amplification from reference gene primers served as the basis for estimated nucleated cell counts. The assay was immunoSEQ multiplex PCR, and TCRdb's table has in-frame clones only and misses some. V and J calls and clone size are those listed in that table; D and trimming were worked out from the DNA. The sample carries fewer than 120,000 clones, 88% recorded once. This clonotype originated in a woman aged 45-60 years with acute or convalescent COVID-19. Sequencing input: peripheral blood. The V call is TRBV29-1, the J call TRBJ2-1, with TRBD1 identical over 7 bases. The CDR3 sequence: CSIRQGTNYEQFF. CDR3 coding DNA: TGCAGCATTCGACAGGGCACGAACTATGAGCAGTTCTTC.